The clone carrying this T cell receptor (beta chain) was seen a few times. Its antigen is unidentified. This sample is drawn from a study of T cell repertoires in cytomegalovirus infection. Study overall: From public TCR beta signatures came an indication of both CMV infection and matching HLA type.

A single record per CDR3 protein comes from TCRdb applying MiXCR to the reads. This sample has about 740,000 distinct CDR3 sequences; 35% occur once, and the top ten carry under 3.5%. The CDR3 is made up of 14 amino acids. The V end was cut by 2 bases, the J end by 7 bases, with 11 bases between. CDR1 is MNHEY and CDR2 is SVGAGI in the germline V gene. Study-level points and caveats: The ex vivo response showed dominance by HLA-C-restricted CMV-specific TCR beta clonotypes. CMV carriers with the relevant HLA were identified by cumulative public TCR beta family frequency.

The TCR originated in a human donor in good health (CMV status not recorded). Some clones in this sample may be carry-over from other donors' samples. Sequenced sample: PBMCs. The rearrangement joins TRBV6-5 to TRBJ1-4; unclear D gene. The CDR3 region has the DNA TGTGCCAGCAGTTACGCAAGTACTGGTGAAAAACTGTTTTTT. It encodes CASSYASTGEKLFF.